Included here is one TCR beta chain sequence, with context. The germline CDR1 and CDR2 sequences are DFQATT and SNEGSKA (reference sequence). With 5 bases removed from V and 4 bases from J, the gap between germline ends came to 6 bases. The CDR3 spans 11 residues. The data were taken from a study of blood T cell repertoires in COVID-19. As for the study in general: There were acute and convalescent COVID-19 samples, and they came from the United States, Italy and Spain. The cDNA or gDNA used as material had been derived from T cells, B-cell-depleted T cells, or PBMCs.

Per the study methods: Researchers report that nucleated cell counts were estimated from reference gene primer amplification. Clones were read by immunoSEQ multiplex PCR, and TCRdb kept only the in-frame ones, dropping some. For V, J and clone size, that table is used; D and trimming come from the DNA. The table has tens of thousands of clones, roughly 82% seen once; the top ten hold 12%. The receptor was isolated from a human donor in a cohort sampled during active COVID-19. V is TRBV20-1 and J is TRBJ1-3; D unclear. Sequenced input: peripheral blood. The CDR3 loop is CSAPRGNTIYF. The DNA of the CDR3 is TGCAGTGCTCCCAGGGGAAACACCATATATTTT.